The 12 T cell receptor beta chains below come from one sample, sequenced in a study of blood T cell repertoires in COVID-19. TCRdb's table, derived via immunoSEQ multiplex PCR, lists solely in-frame clones and lacks some. This table has roughly 100,000 clones, about 90% appearing once. The sequenced material came from peripheral blood. The receptor source for this set is a human donor in a cohort sampled during active COVID-19.

The rearrangement uses TRBV28 and TRBJ2-3, with D perhaps TRBD1 (5 bases). Deletions cut 10 bases from V and 5 bases from J, with 16 bases between. CDR3 length: 13 amino acids. Germline values: CDR1 MDHEN, CDR2 SYDVKM. CDR3 DNA sequence: TGTGCCACCCACGGTGGGGCAGGAGATACGCAGTATTTT. It codes for CATHGGAGDTQYF.

The rearrangement uses TRBV28 and TRBJ2-7; 9 positions agree with TRBD1. With V trimmed by 0 bases and J by 10 bases, 7 bases remained unmatched. CDR3 length equals 14 residues. Germline CDR1 is MDHEN and CDR2 is SYDVKM. CDR3: CASSLWGQGRQQYF. CDR3 nucleotides: TGTGCCAGCAGTTTATGGGGACAGGGAAGACAACAGTACTTC.

The chain has TRBV28 and TRBJ2-7, with D perhaps TRBD2 (6 bases). V lost 6 bases, J lost 4 bases, and 10 bases lay in between. The germline V gene has CDR1 MDHEN and CDR2 SYDVKM. The CDR3 spans 12 residues. The CDR3 is CASRGTVYEQYF. The DNA of the CDR3 is TGTGCCAGCAGGGGGACTGTTTACGAGCAGTACTTC.

This rearrangement joins TRBV5-6 to TRBJ1-1; the D is unclear. Trimming cost V 3 bases and J 3 bases, with 12 bases left between them. The CDR3 is 14 amino acids. Germline V gene sequence: CDR1 SGHDT, CDR2 YYEEEE. CDR3 amino acids: CASSSWTGYTEAFF. The CDR3, as DNA: TGTGCCAGCAGCTCATGGACGGGATACACTGAAGCTTTCTTT.

Only a few counts were recorded for this clone. At one boundary the junction diverges from the germline segment, which might be a read error. The rearrangement uses TRBV7-3 and TRBJ1-6; 8 nucleotides match TRBD1. The CDR3 has 16 amino acids. The V gene's germline CDR1 is SGHTA and CDR2 FQGTGA. CDR3 sequence (DNA): TGTGCCAGCAGCCTAACAGGGGGAGAGGGAAATTCACCCCTCCACTTT. This gives the protein CASSLTGGEGNSPLHF. Full variable domain (rest looked up from reference TRBV7-3 and TRBJ1-6): GAGVSQTPSNKVTEKGKYVELRCDPISGHTALYWYRQSLGQGPEFLIYFQGTGAADDSGLPNDRFFAVRPEGSVSTLKIQRTERGDSAVYLCASSLTGGEGNSPLHFGNGTRLTVT.

The chain couples TRBV28 to TRBJ1-5; D uncertain. Looked up from germline, CDR1 is MDHEN and CDR2 is SYDVKM. Trimming took off 9 bases at V and 0 bases at J, with 15 bases between the two ends. The CDR3 is 15 amino acids. The CDR3: CASLRVLYSNQPQHF. As DNA, the CDR3 is TGTGCCAGTCTCCGGGTCCTTTATAGCAATCAGCCCCAGCATTTT.

The V call is TRBV5-4, the J call TRBJ2-5; the match to TRBD2 covers 12 bases. CDR1 and CDR2 from the germline V gene are SGHNT and YYREEE (reference sequence). The CDR3 is made up of 16 amino acids. Trimming took 4 bases from V and 2 from J; bases not matched to a gene: 6. CDR3 protein: CASSPMTSGGQETQYF. CDR3 bases: TGTGCCAGCAGCCCTATGACTAGCGGGGGACAAGAGACCCAGTACTTC.

The chain carries TRBV6-5 and TRBJ1-4; TRBD1 is a possible D gene (6 bases). The CDR3 runs 13 residues. CDR1 is MNHEY, CDR2 SVGAGI, per germline. V lost 5 bases to trimming and J lost 7 bases, with 11 bases between them. CDR3: CASSQGWIEKLFF. For the CDR3, the DNA is TGTGCCAGCAGTCAGGGGTGGATTGAAAAACTGTTTTTT.

The sample holds a few counts of this clone. This chain joins TRBV4-1 and TRBJ1-5, with 7 bases fitting TRBD1. Germline assignment: CDR1 MGHRA and CDR2 YSYEKL. V dropped 0 bases and J dropped 2; count of bases not matched to a gene: 7. This CDR3 has 17 amino acids. The CDR3 sequence is CASSQEVRQGGNQPQHF. Here the CDR3 DNA reads TGCGCCAGCAGCCAAGAAGTAAGACAGGGAGGCAATCAGCCCCAGCATTTT.

This chain joins TRBV28 and TRBJ1-5; D not certain. The CDR3 sequence is 14 residues long. Germline CDR1 and CDR2: MDHEN and SYDVKM. Trimming left V 3 bases short and J 1 base short, with 7 bases between. CDR3 protein: CASSFGRSNQPQHF. In DNA, the CDR3 is TGTGCCAGCAGTTTTGGCAGGAGCAATCAGCCCCAGCATTTT.

The chain carries TRBV7-3 and TRBJ1-1; D is possibly TRBD1 (5 bases). This CDR3 region has 13 residues. Deletions cut 5 bases from V and 3 bases from J, with 10 bases between. Germline-derived CDR1 and CDR2 are SGHTA and FQGTGA. CDR3 bases: TGTGCCAGCAGCCACGGGGGGGACACTGAAGCTTTCTTT. Translating gives CASSHGGDTEAFF.

The V call is TRBV28, the J call TRBJ2-1; a possible D gene is TRBD2 (6 bases). With 3 bases removed from V and 9 bases from J, the gap between germline ends came to 15 bases. CDR1 MDHEN and CDR2 SYDVKM come from the germline V gene. There are 14 residues in the CDR3. The chain's CDR3 is CASSLGGVLSEQFF. Written as DNA, the CDR3 is TGTGCCAGCAGTTTGGGGGGAGTGTTAAGTGAGCAGTTCTTC.